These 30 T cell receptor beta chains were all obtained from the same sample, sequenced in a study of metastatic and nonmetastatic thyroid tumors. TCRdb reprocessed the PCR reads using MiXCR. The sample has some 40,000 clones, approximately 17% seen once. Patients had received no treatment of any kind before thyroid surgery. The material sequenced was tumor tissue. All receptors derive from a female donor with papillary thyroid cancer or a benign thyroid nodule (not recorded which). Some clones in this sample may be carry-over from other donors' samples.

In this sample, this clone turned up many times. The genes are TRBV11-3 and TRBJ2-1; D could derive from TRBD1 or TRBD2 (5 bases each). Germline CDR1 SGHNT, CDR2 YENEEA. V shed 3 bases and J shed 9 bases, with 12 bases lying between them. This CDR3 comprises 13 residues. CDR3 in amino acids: CASSLLGVGEQFF. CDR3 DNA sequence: TGTGCCAGCAGCTTGTTGGGGGTTGGTGAGCAGTTCTTC.

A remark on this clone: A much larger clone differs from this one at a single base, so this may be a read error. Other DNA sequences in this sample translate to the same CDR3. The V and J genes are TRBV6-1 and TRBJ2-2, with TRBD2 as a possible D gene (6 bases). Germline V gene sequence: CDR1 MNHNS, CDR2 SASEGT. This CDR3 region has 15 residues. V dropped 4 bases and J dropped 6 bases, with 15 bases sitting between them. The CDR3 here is CASSGGPSVPGELFF. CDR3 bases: TGTGCCAGCAGTGGCGGTCCTAGCGTGCCCGGGGAGCTGTTTTTT.

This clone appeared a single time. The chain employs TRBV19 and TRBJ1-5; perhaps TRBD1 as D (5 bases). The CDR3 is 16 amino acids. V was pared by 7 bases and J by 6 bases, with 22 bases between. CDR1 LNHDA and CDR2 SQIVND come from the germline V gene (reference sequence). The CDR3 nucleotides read TGTGCCAGTATTCCCACAGTGACAGTAGCGGGTCAGCCCCAGCATTTT. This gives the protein CASIPTVTVAGQPQHF.

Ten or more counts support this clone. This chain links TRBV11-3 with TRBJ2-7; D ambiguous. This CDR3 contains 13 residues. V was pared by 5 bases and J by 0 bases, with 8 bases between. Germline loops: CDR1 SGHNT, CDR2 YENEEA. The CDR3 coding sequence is TGTGCCAGCAGCCCTGAAGCCTCCTACGAGCAGTACTTC. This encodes CASSPEASYEQYF.

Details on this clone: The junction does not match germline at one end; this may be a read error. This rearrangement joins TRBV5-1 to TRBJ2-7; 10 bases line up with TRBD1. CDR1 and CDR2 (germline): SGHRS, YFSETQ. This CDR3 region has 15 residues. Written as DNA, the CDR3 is TGCGCCAACAGCCATACCTCGGACAGGGGGATGGAGCAGTACTTC. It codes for CANSHTSDRGMEQYF.

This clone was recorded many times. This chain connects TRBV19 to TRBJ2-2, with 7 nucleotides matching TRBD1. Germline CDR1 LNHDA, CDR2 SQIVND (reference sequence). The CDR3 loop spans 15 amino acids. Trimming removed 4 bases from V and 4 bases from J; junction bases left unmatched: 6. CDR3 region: CASSTGGSGTGELFF. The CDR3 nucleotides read TGTGCCAGTAGTACAGGGGGAAGCGGCACCGGGGAGCTGTTTTTT.

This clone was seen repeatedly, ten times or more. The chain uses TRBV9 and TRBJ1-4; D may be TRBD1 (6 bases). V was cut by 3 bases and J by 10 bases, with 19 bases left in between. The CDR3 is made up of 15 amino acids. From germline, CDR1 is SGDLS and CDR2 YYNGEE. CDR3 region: CASSERPGDGVKLFF. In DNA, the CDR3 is TGTGCCAGCAGCGAGCGACCAGGGGATGGGGTAAAACTGTTTTTT.

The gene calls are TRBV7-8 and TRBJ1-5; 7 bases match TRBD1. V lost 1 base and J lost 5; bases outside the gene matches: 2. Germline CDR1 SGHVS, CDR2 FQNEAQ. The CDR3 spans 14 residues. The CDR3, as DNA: TGTGCCAGCAGCTTAGGACAGGGCTATCAGCCCCAGCATTTT. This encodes CASSLGQGYQPQHF.

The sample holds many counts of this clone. The CDR3 reads CASSLILAHMDEQYF. As DNA, the CDR3 is TGTGCCAGCAGTTTAATCCTAGCGCACATGGACGAGCAGTACTTC. The chain carries TRBV27 and TRBJ2-7, with a possible D match to TRBD2 (6 bases). The CDR3 totals 15 residues. V was clipped by 2 bases and J by 5 bases, with 16 bases between them. Germline lookup yields CDR1 MNHEY and CDR2 SMNVEV (reference sequence).

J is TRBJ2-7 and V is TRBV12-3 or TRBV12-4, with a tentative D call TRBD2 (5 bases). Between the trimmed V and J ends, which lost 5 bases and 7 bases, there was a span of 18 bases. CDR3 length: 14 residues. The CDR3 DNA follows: TGTGCCAGCAGTCCTAGAGGAAGGGCGGGTGAGCAGTACTTC. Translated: CASSPRGRAGEQYF.

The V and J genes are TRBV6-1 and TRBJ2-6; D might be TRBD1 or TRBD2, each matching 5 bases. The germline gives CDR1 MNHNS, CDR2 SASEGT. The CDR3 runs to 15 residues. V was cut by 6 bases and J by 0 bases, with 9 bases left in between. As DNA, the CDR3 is TGTGCCAGCAGGGAGAGGGGCTCTGGGGCCAACGTCCTGACTTTC. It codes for CASRERGSGANVLTF.

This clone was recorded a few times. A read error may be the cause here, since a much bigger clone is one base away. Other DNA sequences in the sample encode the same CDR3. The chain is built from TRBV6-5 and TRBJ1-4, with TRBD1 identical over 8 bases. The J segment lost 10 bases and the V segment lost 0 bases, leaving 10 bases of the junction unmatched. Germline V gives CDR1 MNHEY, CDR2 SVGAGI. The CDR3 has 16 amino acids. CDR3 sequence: CASSYSFLGQGGKLFF. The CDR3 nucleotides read TGTGCCAGCAGTTACTCTTTTTTAGGACAGGGAGGAAAACTGTTTTTT.

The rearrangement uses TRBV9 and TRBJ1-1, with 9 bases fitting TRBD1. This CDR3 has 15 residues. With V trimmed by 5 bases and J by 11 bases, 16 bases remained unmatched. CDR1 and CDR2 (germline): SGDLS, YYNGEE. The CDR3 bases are TGTGCCAGCAGTGAGTCCGGGACAGGGAATGATAGGGCTTTCTTT. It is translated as CASSESGTGNDRAFF.

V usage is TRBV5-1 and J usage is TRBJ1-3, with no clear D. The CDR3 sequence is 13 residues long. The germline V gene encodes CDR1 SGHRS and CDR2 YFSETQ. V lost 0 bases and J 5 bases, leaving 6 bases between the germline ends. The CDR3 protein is CASSLDFRNTIYF. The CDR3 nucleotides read TGCGCCAGCAGCTTGGATTTCCGAAACACCATATATTTT.

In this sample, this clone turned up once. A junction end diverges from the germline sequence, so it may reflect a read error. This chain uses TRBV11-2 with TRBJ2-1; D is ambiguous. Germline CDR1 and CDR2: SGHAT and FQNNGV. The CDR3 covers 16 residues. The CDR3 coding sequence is TGTGTCAGCATCCTCGGCCGGAGAGTAGGTGCGGATGAGCAGTTCTTC. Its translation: CVSILGRRVGADEQFF.

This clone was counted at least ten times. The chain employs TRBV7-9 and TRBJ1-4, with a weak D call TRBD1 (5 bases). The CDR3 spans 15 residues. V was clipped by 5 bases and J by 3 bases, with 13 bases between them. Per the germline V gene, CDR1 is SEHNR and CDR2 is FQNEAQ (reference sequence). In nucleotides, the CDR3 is TGTGCCAGCAGCCCCATGGGGGGGGCTAATGAAAAACTGTTTTTT. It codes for CASSPMGGANEKLFF.

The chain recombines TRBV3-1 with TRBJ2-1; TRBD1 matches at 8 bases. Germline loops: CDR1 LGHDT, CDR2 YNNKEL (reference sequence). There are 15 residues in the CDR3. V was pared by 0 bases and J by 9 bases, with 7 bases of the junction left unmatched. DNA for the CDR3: TGTGCCAGCAGCCAAGAGCACTCAGGGGGCATTGAGCAGTTCTTC. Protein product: CASSQEHSGGIEQFF.

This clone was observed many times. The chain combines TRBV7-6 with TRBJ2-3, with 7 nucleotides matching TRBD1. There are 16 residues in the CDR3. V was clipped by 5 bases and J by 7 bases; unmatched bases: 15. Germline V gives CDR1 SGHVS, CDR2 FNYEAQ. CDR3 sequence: CASSARQGLGANTQYF. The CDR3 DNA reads TGTGCCAGCAGCGCTAGACAGGGCCTCGGAGCAAATACGCAGTATTTT.

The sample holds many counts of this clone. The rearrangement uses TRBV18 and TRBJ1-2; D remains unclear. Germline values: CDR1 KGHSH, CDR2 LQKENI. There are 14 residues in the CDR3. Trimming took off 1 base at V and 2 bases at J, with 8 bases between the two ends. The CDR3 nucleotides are TGTGCCAGCTCACCACAGGGAGGGAACTATGGCTACACCTTC. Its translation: CASSPQGGNYGYTF. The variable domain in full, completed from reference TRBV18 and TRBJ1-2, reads NAGVMQNPRHLVRRRGQEARLRCSPMKGHSHVYWYRQLPEEGLKFMVYLQKENIIDESGMPKERFSAEFPKEGPSILRIQQVVRGDSAAYFCASSPQGGNYGYTFGSGTRLTVV.

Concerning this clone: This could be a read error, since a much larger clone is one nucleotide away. For the CDR3, the DNA is TGTGCCAGCAGTCCACATCCTAATGAAAAACTGTTTTTT. Protein product: CASSPHPNEKLFF. The chain combines TRBV7-9 with TRBJ1-4; D uncertain. CDR1 and CDR2 (germline): SEHNR, FQNEAQ (reference sequence). This CDR3 has 13 amino acids. V was clipped by 6 bases and J by 3 bases, with 8 bases between them.

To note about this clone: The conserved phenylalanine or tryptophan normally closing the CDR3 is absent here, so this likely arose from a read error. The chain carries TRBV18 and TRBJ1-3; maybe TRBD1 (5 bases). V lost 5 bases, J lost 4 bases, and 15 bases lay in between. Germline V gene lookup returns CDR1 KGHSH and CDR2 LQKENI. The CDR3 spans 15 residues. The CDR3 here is CASSAGTVQGNTIYS. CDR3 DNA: TGTGCCAGCTCAGCGGGGACGGTCCAGGGAAACACCATATATTCC.

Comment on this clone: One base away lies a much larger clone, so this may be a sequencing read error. The CDR3 DNA is TGTGCCAGTAGTCCCACAGTGGGAATTGAGCAGTTCTTC. Translation gives CASSPTVGIEQFF. J is TRBJ2-1 and V is TRBV19, with unresolved D. The V and J ends lost 5 bases and 9 bases respectively, with 14 bases between them. The CDR3 consists of 13 residues. CDR1 and CDR2 (germline): LNHDA, SQIVND (reference sequence).

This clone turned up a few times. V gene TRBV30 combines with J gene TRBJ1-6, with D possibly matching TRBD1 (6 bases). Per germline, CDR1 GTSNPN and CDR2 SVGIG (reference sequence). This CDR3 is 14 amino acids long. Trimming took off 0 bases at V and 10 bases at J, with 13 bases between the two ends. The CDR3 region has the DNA TGTGCCTGGAGTGTTGGGGGGCCTCGATCACCCCTCCACTTT. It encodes CAWSVGGPRSPLHF.

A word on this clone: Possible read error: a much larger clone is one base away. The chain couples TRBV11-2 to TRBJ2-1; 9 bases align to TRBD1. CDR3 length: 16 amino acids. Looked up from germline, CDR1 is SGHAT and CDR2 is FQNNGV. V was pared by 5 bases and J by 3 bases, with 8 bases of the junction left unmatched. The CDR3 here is CASSHSGTGNYNEQFF. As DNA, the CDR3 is TGTGCCAGCAGCCATTCCGGGACAGGGAACTACAATGAGCAGTTCTTC.

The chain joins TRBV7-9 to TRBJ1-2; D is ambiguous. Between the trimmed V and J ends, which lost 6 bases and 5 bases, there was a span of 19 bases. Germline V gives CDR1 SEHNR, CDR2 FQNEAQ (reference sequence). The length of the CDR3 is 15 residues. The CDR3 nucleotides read TGTGCCAGCAGTTTCAGTGAGGTGGAGCGGTATGGCTACACCTTC. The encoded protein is CASSFSEVERYGYTF.

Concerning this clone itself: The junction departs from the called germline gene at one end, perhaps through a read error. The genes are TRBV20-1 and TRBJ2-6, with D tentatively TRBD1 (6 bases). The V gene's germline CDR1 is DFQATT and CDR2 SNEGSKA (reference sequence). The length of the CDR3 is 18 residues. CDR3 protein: CSARVLGAEGSRANVLTF. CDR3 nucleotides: TGCAGTGCTAGAGTGCTGGGGGCCGAAGGCTCTCGGGCCAACGTCCTGACTTTC.

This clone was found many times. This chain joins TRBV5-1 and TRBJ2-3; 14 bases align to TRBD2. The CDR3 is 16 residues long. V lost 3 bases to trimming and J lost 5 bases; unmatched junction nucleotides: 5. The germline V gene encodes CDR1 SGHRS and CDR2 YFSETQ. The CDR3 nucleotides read TGCGCCAGCAGCTCGGGGACTAGCGGGAGTCAAGATACGCAGTATTTT. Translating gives CASSSGTSGSQDTQYF.

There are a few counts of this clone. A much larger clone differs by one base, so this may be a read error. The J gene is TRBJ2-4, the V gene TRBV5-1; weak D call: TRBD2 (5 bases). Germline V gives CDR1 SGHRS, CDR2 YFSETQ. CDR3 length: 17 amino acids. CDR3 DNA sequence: TGCGCCAGCAGCCGCGACACCTGGTCGAGCCTAGAGGGCATTCGGTACTTC. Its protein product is CASSRDTWSSLEGIRYF.

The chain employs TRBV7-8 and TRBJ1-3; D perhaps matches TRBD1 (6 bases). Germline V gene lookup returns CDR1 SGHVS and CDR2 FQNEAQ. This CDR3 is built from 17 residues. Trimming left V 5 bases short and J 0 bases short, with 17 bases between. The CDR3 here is CASSLRQDHTSGNTIYF. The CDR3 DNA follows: TGTGCCAGCAGCCTACGACAGGACCACACCTCTGGAAACACCATATATTTT.

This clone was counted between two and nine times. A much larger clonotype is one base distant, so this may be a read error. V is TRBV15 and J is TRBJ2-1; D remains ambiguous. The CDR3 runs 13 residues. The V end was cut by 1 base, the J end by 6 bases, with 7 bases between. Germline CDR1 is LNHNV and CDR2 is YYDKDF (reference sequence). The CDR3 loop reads CATSRGRSNEQFF. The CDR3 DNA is TGTGCCACCAGCAGAGGTCGCAGCAATGAGCAGTTCTTC.